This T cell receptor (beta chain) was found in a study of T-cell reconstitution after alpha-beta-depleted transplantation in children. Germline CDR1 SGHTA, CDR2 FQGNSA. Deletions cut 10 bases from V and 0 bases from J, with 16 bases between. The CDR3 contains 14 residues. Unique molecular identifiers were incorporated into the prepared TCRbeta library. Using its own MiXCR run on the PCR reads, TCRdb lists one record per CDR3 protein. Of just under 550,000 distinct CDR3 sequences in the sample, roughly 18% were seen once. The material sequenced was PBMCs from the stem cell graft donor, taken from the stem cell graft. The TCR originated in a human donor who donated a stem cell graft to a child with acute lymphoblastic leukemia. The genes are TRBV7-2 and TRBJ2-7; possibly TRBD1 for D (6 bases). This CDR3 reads CATDRLKFSYEQYF. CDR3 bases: TGTGCCACCGACAGGTTAAAGTTCTCCTACGAGCAGTACTTC.